The entry that follows covers one TCR beta chain sequence. This specimen belongs to a study of blood T cells in healthy people across ages. The use of a sample-barcoded 5' primer and a J-beta primer mix characterized a second PCR of about 6 to 11 cycles. TCRdb re-called the 5' RACE reads through MiXCR, storing one row per CDR3 protein. The profile shows about 1 million distinct CDR3 sequences, around 43% of them singletons. This CDR3 spans 14 amino acids. In germline, CDR1 is MNHEY, CDR2 SVGAGI. Losses at the gene ends were 8 bases for V and 7 bases for J; bases not matched to a gene: 8. The receptor was derived from a woman aged 60-75 years in good health. The chain is built from TRBV6-5 and TRBJ2-1, with 10 bases fitting TRBD2. Sequencing was carried out using blood. CDR3 residues: CASSLAGVVNEQFF. The CDR3 nucleotides read TGTGCCAGCTCTCTAGCGGGAGTTGTAAATGAGCAGTTCTTC.